The clone carrying this T cell receptor beta chain was seen ten or more times. The lymph nodes were axillary draining lymph nodes from breast cancer patients. This sample was taken from a study of breast tumors, draining lymph nodes, adjacent tissues. V lost 5 bases, J lost 7 bases, and 11 bases lay in between. CDR3 length: 13 amino acids. The germline V gene has CDR1 SGHTA and CDR2 FQGTGA. TCRdb used MiXCR to reprocess the multiplex PCR reads, holding one entry per CDR3 protein. Of about 130,000 distinct CDR3 sequences in the sample, approximately 21% were seen once. This TCR was sampled from a female donor with breast cancer. Some clones in this sample may be carry-over from other donors' samples. The sequenced material came from axillary lymph node tissue. This sequence joins TRBV7-3 and TRBJ2-2, with D perhaps matching TRBD2 (7 bases). The CDR3 spells CASSRGGGGELFF. The DNA of the CDR3 is TGTGCCAGCAGCCGAGGGGGGGGCGGGGAGCTGTTTTTT.